These T cell receptor beta chains were read from a single sample in a study of chemoradiotherapy in HPV16-positive cancers. Measured with immunoSEQ multiplex PCR; TCRdb has only the in-frame clones, and not every one. Of over 3,000 clones listed, roughly 80% are singletons. Source: tumor tissue, taken from a patient who underwent chemoradiotherapy. The source is a human donor with HPV-associated anogenital cancer. CDR3s include the opening cysteine and the closing phenylalanine or tryptophan. D genes are given only for firm matches. Size values are once, few and many counts, or a class for expanded clones, and some rows have none.

clone size,V gene,J gene,D gene,CDR3 DNA,CDR3 protein
few,TRBV6-1,TRBJ2-6,NA,TGTGCCAGCAGTGCGACTAGCTCTGGGGCCAACGTCCTGACTTTC,CASSATSSGANVLTF
NA,TRBV30,TRBJ1-3,TRBD1,TGTGCCTGGATGGCAGGGGGAGGAAACACCATATATTTT,CAWMAGGGNTIYF
NA,TRBV2,TRBJ2-5,TRBD2,TGTGCCAGCAGTGAGAAGCGGGGGAGGCGGGAGACCCAGTACTTC,CASSEKRGRRETQYF
NA,TRBV5-4,TRBJ2-4,NA,TGTGCCAGCAGCTTGGCCTCGACTCGCAACATTCAGTACTTC,CASSLASTRNIQYF
few,TRBV15,TRBJ2-3,NA,TGTGCCACCAGCAGAGGGACTCGCACAGATACGCAGTATTTT,CATSRGTRTDTQYF
few,TRBV29-1,TRBJ1-5,NA,TGCAGCGTACAGGGTTCAGAGGGACAGCCCCAGCATTTT,CSVQGSEGQPQHF
NA,TRBV10-1,TRBJ2-3,TRBD1,TGCGCCAGCAGTGTGGACAGGGGAGGAACGCAGTATTTT,CASSVDRGGTQYF
NA,TRBV6-1,TRBJ1-1,TRBD1,TGTGCCAGCAGTGAAATTCCTGGCTCGACAGGGAGCAGGAACACTGAAGCTTTCTTT,CASSEIPGSTGSRNTEAFF
NA,TRBV19,TRBJ2-2,TRBD1,TGTGCCAGTATATCCCCGGAGGCACCACAGGGGGACACCGGGGAGCTGTTTTTT,CASISPEAPQGDTGELFF
NA,TRBV28,TRBJ2-3,NA,TGTGCCAGCAGTGGATGGGGCACAGGGTCCACAGATACGCAGTATTTT,CASSGWGTGSTDTQYF
NA,TRBV9,TRBJ2-2,NA,TGTGCCAGCAGCGTCAGGGAACCCGGGGAGCTGTTTTTT,CASSVREPGELFF
NA,TRBV5-5,TRBJ2-7,NA,TGTGCCAGCAGCTCCCCTGGGGAGCAGTACTTC,CASSSPGEQYF
NA,TRBV25-1,TRBJ1-2,TRBD1,TGTGCCAGCAGTGGGGGACAGGGAAAGGACTATGGCTACACCTTC,CASSGGQGKDYGYTF
NA,TRBV2,TRBJ1-6,TRBD1,TGTGCCAGCAGGACAGGGGGCGCAGGTCCACCCCTCCACTTT,CASRTGGAGPPLHF
NA,TRBV28,TRBJ2-4,NA,TGTGCCAGCAGTCCAGGGACCGTACGAAGCGTTCAGTACTTC,CASSPGTVRSVQYF
NA,TRBV2,TRBJ1-5,NA,TGTGCCAGCAGCGTACAGGGTAGCAATCAGCCCCAGCATTTT,CASSVQGSNQPQHF
NA,TRBV5-1,TRBJ2-7,TRBD1,TGCGCCAGCAGCCCCGGGACAGAACCCTACGAGCAGTACTTC,CASSPGTEPYEQYF
once,TRBV5-1,TRBJ2-1,TRBD2,TGCGCCAGCAGCTTGGGTACGGGAGGGGATGAGCAGTTCTTC,CASSLGTGGDEQFF
NA,TRBV7-2,TRBJ2-4,NA,TGTGCCAGCGAGCAGGGTGAAAATAAGTACTTC,CASEQGENKYF
NA,TRBV6-6,TRBJ1-5,NA,TGTGCCAGCAGTCGGACCTTGCTGATAGATCAGCCCCAGCATTTT,CASSRTLLIDQPQHF
NA,TRBV7-9,TRBJ2-1,NA,TGTGCCAGCAGCCTACGGCTAGCGTACTACCCCTACAATGAGCAGTTCTTC,CASSLRLAYYPYNEQFF
NA,TRBV2,TRBJ1-5,NA,TGTGCCAGCAGTGCGGGGATTCTAAGCAATCAGCCCCAGCATTTT,CASSAGILSNQPQHF
few,TRBV19,TRBJ1-2,TRBD1,TGTGCCAGTAGTTCGGGGACAGGGGATGGCTATGGCTACACCTTC,CASSSGTGDGYGYTF
NA,TRBV6-5,TRBJ1-1,NA,TGTGCCAGCAGGCTCCGTGAGGGTACTGAAGCTTTCTTT,CASRLREGTEAFF
NA,TRBV19,TRBJ1-3,NA,TGTGCCAGTAGGCGCGGGGGAGGTGGCGTTTCTGGAAACACCATATATTTT,CASRRGGGGVSGNTIYF
NA,TRBV18,TRBJ1-3,NA,TGTGCCAGCTCACCCAAGATCAGGGGCGAACGCTCTGGAAACACCATATATTTT,CASSPKIRGERSGNTIYF
NA,TRBV5-1,TRBJ2-7,TRBD1,TGCGCCAGCAGCCCTCGGGACAGGGTCGACGAGCAGTACTTC,CASSPRDRVDEQYF
NA,TRBV30,TRBJ2-7,NA,TGTGCCTGGAGTCCCTCTCTAGGGCGGTCCTACGAGCAGTACTTC,CAWSPSLGRSYEQYF
NA,TRBV5-1,TRBJ2-7,TRBD2,TGCGCCAGCAGACAGACTAGCGGGGGGGCCGAGGAGCAGTACTTC,CASRQTSGGAEEQYF